This T cell receptor (beta chain) was captured in a study of T cells after yellow fever vaccination. This clonotype occurred many times. From the 5' RACE reads, TCRdb called clonotypes with MiXCR, one entry per CDR3 protein. The sample holds approximately 510,000 distinct CDR3 sequences, around a fifth seen once. V was pared by 4 bases and J by 5 bases, with 12 bases between. The CDR3 runs 13 residues. Germline values: CDR1 SGHTS, CDR2 YDEGEE. The TCR was taken from a man aged 18-30 years who received the YFV17D yellow fever vaccine. Here the sequenced sample was PBMCs, taken about 20 days after the first yellow fever vaccination. The chain employs TRBV5-8 and TRBJ2-5; unclear D gene. The CDR3 nucleotides read TGTGCCAGCAGCCGACACCTGGGGGAGACCCAGTACTTC. This encodes CASSRHLGETQYF. The variable domain in full, with the rest retrieved from reference TRBV5-8 and TRBJ2-5, is EAGVTQSPTHLIKTRGQQATLRCSPISGHTSVYWYQQALGLGLQFLLWYDEGEERNRGNFPPRFSGRQFPNYSSELNVNALELEDSALYLCASSRHLGETQYFGPGTRLLVL.